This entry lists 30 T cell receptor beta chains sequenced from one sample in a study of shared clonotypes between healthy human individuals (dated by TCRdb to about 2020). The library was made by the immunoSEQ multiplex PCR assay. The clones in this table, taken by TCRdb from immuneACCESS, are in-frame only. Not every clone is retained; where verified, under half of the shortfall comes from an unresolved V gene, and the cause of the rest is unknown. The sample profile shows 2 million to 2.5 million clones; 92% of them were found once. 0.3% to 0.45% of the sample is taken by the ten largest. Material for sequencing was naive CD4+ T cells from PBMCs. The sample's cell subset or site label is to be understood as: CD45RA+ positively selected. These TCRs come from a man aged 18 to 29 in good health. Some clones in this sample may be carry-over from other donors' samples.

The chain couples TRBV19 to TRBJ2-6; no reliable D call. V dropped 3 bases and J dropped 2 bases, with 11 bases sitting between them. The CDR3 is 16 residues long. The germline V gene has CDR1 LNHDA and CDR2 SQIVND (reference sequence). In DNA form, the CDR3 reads TGTGCCAGTAGTATGGACGTTTGGGCTGGGGCCAACGTCCTGACTTTC. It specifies CASSMDVWAGANVLTF.

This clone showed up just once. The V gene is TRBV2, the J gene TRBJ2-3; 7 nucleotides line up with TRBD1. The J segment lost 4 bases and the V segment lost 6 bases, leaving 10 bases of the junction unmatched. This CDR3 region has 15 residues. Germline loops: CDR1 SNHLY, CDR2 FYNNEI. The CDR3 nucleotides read TGTGCCAGCAGCGGGACCTGGGACAGACCAGATACGCAGTATTTT. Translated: CASSGTWDRPDTQYF.

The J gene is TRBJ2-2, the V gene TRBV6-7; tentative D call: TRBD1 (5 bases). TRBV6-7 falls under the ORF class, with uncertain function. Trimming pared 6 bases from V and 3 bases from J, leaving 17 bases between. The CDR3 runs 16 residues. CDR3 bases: TGTGCCAGCAGCCACGACAGAGAAACGGACACCGGGGAGCTGTTTTTT. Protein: CASSHDRETDTGELFF.

CDR3 in DNA: TGTGCTAGTGGTTTGGACTGGACAGAACACTACGAGCAGTACTTC. This gives the protein CASGLDWTEHYEQYF. The V call is TRBV12-5, the J call TRBJ2-7; perhaps TRBD1 as D (6 bases). V dropped 1 base and J dropped 3 bases, with 13 bases sitting between them. Germline V gives CDR1 LGHNT, CDR2 FRNRAP. There are 15 residues in the CDR3.

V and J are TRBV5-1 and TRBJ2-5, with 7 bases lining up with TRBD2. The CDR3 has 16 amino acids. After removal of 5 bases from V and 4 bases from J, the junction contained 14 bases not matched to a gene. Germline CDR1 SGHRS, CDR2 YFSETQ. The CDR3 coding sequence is TGCGCCAGCAGACTGGGAGGGCCCGTAGGCCCAGAGACCCAGTACTTC. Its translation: CASRLGGPVGPETQYF. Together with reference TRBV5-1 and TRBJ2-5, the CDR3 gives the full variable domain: KAGVTQTPRYLIKTRGQQVTLSCSPISGHRSVSWYQQTPGQGLQFLFEYFSETQRNKGNFPGRFSGRQFSNSRSEMNVSTLELGDSALYLCASRLGGPVGPETQYFGPGTRLLVL.

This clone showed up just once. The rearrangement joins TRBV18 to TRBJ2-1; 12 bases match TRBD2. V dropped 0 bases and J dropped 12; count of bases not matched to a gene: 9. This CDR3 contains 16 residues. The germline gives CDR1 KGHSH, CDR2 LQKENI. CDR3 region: CASSPPVVTSGSGQFF. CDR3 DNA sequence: TGTGCCAGCTCACCACCGGTCGTGACTAGCGGGAGTGGGCAGTTCTTC.

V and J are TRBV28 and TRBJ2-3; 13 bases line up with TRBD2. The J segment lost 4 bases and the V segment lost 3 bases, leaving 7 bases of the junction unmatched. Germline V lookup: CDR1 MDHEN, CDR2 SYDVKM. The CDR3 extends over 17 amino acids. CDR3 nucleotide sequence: TGTGCCAGCAGTTTGCTACTAGCGGGGGGGGTACCAGATACGCAGTATTTT. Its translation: CASSLLLAGGVPDTQYF.

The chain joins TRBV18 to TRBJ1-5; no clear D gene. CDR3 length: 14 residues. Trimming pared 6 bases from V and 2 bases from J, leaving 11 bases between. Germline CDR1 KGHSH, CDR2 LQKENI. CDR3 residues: CASSAAPGNQPQHF. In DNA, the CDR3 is TGTGCCAGCTCGGCAGCGCCGGGCAATCAGCCCCAGCATTTT.

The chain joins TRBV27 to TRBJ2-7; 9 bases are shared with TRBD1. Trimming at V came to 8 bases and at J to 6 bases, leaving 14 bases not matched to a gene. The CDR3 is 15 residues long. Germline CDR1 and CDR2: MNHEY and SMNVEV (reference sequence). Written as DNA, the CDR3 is TGTGCCAGCGCAGAGTATACAGGACAGGGGAGCGAGCAGTACTTC. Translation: CASAEYTGQGSEQYF.

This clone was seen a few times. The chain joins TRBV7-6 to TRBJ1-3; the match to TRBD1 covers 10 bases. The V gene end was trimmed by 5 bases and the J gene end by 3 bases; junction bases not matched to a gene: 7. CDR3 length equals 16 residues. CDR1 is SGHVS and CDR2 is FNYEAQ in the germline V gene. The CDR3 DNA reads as TGTGCCAGCAGCATAGGGACAGGGGTTAATGGAAACACCATATATTTT. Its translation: CASSIGTGVNGNTIYF.

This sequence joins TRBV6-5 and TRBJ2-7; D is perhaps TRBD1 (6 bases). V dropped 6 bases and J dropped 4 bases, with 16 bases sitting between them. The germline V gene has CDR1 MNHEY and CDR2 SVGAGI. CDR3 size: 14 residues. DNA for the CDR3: TGTGCCAGCAGACAAGACAGGTCGACGTACGAGCAGTACTTC. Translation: CASRQDRSTYEQYF.

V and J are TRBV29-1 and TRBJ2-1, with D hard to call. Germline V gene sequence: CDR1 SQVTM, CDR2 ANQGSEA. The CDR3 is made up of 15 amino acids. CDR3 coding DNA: TGCACCACAAGGACGGGTTATCGCCCCTACAATGAGCAGTTCTTC. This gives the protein CTTRTGYRPYNEQFF.

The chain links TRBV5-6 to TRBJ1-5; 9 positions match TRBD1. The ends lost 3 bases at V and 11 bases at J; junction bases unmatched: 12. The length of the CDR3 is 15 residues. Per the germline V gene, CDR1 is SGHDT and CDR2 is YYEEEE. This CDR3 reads CASSSGTGSSTTQHF. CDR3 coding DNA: TGTGCCAGCAGCTCAGGGACAGGGAGTAGTACGACCCAGCATTTT.

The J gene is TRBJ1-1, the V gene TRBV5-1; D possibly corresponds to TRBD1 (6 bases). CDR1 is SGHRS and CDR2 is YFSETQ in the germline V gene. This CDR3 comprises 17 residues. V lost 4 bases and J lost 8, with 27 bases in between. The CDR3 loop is CASSPLSSSDRPLEAFF. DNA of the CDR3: TGCGCCAGCAGCCCATTAAGTAGCTCGGACAGACCATTGGAAGCTTTCTTT.

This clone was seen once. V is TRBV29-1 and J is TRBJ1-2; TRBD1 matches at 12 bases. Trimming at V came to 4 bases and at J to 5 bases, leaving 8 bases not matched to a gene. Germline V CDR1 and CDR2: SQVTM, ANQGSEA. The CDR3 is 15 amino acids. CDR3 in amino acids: CSVGGTGGLLYGYTF. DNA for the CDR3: TGCAGCGTTGGGGGGACAGGGGGCCTCCTTTATGGCTACACCTTC. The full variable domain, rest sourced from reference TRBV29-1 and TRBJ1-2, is SAVISQKPSRDICQRGTSLTIQCQVDSQVTMMFWYRQQPGQSLTLIATANQGSEATYESGFVIDKFPISRPNLTFSTLTVSNMSPEDSSIYLCSVGGTGGLLYGYTFGSGTRLTVV.

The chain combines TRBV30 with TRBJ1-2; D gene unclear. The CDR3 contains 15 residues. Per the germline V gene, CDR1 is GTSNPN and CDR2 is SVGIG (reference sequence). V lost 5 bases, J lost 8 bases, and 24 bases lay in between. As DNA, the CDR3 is TGTGCCTGGGCGGAGTTGACGCCAACTTTCGGAGGCTACACCTTC. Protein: CAWAELTPTFGGYTF.

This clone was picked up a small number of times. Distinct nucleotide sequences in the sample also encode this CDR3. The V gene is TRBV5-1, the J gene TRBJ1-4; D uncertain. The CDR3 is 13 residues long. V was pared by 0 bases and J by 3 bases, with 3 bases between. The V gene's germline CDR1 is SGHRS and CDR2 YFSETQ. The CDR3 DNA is TGCGCCAGCAGCTTGGAGGCTAATGAAAAACTGTTTTTT. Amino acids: CASSLEANEKLFF.

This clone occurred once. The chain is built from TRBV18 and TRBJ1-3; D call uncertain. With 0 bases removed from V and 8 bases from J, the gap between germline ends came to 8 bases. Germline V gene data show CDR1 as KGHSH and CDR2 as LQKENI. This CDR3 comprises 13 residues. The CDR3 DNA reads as TGTGCCAGCTCACCACCGTCGGATTACACCATATATTTT. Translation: CASSPPSDYTIYF.

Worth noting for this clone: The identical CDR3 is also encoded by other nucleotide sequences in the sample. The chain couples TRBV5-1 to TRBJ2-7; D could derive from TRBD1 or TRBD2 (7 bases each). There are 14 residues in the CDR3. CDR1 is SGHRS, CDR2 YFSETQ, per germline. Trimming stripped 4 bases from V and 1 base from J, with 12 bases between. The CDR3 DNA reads TGCGCCAGCAGCCCCAGGGGGGGTTCCTACGAGCAGTACTTC. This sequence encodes CASSPRGGSYEQYF.

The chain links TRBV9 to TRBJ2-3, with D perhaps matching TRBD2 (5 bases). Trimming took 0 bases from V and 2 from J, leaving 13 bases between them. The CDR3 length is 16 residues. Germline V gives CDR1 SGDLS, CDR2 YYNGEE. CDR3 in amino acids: CASSVEGGLLTDTQYF. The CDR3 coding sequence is TGTGCCAGCAGCGTAGAAGGCGGGCTCCTCACAGATACGCAGTATTTT.

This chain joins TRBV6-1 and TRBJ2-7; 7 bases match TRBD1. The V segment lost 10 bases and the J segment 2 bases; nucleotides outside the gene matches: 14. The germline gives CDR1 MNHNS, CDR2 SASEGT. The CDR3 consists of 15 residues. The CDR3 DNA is TGTGCCACCCCGATGGAACAGGGGTCGACCTACGAGCAGTACTTC. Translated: CATPMEQGSTYEQYF.

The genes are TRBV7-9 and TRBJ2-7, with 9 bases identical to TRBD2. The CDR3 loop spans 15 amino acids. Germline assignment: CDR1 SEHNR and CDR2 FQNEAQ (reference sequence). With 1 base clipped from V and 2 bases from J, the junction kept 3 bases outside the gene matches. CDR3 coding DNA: TGTGCCAGCAGCTTAGGCGCTAGCGGGACCTACGAGCAGTACTTC. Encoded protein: CASSLGASGTYEQYF.

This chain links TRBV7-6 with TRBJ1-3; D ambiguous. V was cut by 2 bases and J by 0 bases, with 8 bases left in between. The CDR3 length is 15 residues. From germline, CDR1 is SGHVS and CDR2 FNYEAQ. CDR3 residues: CASSLNGFSGNTIYF. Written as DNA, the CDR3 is TGTGCCAGCAGCTTAAACGGGTTCTCTGGAAACACCATATATTTT.

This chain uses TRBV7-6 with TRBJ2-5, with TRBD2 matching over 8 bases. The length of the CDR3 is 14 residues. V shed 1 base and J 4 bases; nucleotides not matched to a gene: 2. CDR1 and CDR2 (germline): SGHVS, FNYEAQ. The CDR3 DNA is TGTGCCAGCAGCTTAGGGACTAGCAGAGAGACCCAGTACTTC. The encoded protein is CASSLGTSRETQYF.

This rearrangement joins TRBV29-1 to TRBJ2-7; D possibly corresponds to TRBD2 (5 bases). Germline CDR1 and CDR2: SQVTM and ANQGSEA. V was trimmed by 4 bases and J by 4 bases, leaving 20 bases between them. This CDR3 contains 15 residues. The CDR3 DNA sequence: TGCAGCGTTGCGACCATCCTAGCAACCCCATACGAGCAGTACTTC. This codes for CSVATILATPYEQYF.

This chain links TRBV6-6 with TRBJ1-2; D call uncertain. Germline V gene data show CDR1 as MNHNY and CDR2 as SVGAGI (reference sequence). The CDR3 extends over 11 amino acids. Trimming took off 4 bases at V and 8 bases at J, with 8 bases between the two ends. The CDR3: CASSFGEGYTF. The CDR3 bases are TGTGCCAGCAGTTTCGGGGAAGGCTACACCTTC.

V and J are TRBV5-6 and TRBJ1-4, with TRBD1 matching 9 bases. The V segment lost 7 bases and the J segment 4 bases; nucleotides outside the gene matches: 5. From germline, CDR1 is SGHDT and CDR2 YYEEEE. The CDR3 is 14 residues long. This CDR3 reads CASSGTGNNEKLFF. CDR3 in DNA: TGTGCCAGCTCTGGGACAGGGAATAATGAAAAACTGTTTTTT.

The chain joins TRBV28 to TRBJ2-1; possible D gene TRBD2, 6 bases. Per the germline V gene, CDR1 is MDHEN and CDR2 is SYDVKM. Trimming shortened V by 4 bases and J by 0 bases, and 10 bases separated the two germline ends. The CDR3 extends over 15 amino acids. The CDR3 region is CASSWGERSYNEQFF. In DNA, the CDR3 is TGTGCCAGCAGTTGGGGGGAGCGCTCCTACAATGAGCAGTTCTTC.

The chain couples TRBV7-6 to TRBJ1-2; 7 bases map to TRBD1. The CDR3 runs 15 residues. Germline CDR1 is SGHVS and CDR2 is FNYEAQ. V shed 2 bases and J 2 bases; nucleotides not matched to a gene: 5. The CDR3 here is CASSLQGQLNYGYTF. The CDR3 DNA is TGTGCCAGCAGCTTACAGGGACAGCTCAACTATGGCTACACCTTC.

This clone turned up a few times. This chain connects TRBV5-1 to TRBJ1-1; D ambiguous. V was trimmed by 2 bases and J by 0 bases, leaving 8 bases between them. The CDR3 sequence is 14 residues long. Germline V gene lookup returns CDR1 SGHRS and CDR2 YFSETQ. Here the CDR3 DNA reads TGCGCCAGCAGCTTCACCAGCTTGAACACTGAAGCTTTCTTT. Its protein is CASSFTSLNTEAFF.